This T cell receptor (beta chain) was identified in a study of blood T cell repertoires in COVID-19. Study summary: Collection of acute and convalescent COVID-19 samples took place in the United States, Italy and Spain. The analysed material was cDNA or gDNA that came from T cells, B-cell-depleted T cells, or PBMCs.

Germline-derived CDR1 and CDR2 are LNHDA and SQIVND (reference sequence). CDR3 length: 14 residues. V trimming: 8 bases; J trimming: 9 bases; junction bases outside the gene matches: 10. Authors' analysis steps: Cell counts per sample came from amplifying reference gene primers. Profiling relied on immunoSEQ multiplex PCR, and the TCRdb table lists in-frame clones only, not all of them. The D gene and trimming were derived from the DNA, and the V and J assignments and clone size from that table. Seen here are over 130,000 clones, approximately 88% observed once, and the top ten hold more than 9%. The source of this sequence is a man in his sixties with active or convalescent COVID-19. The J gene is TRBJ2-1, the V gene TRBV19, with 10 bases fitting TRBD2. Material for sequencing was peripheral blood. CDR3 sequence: CASRAGGAGGEQFF. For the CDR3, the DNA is TGTGCCAGTCGAGCGGGAGGGGCCGGAGGTGAGCAGTTCTTC.